This record covers a single T cell receptor (beta chain). Its antigen is not identified. This sequence may be a read error, since a much larger clone differs from it by one base. The sample comes from a study of molecular identifiers for immune sequencing clone quantification. General study findings and limits: More than 98% of effector molecules, versus under 1% of naive-cell molecules, belonged to clones above 20 RNA copies.

Trimming left V 3 bases short and J 5 bases short, with 20 bases between. Germline CDR1 SGDLS, CDR2 YYNGEE. The CDR3 sequence is 17 residues long. TCRdb fed the PCR reads into MiXCR, producing one record per CDR3 protein. The table includes some 590,000 distinct CDR3 sequences, around 25% detected once. V usage is TRBV9 and J usage is TRBJ1-4; D might be TRBD1 (6 bases). Sequencing was carried out using naive CD8+ T cells from blood, with Jurkat cell RNA spiked in. Subset meaning: FACS-sorted CD8+CD4-CCR7+CD45RA+ naive T cells. The clonotype comes from a human donor in good health. Some libraries in this study had Jurkat cell RNA spiked in. This CDR3 is CASSARGRGRLNEKLFF. The CDR3 coding sequence is TGTGCCAGCAGCGCTAGGGGCAGGGGTCGACTAAATGAAAAACTGTTTTTT.